This T cell receptor beta chain was sequenced in a study of shared clonotypes between healthy human individuals. It was CD45RO-negative cells, positively selected for CCR7, that made up naive CD8 cells, with terminally differentiated effector memory CD45RA+ cells excluded. In the authors' workflow: ImmunoSEQ yielded junction-only sequences lacking quality scores, so filtering differed. Sequenced by immunoSEQ multiplex PCR; TCRdb stores in-frame clones only, minus some. V, J and clone size are taken as reported in that table, and D and trimming were inferred from the DNA itself. The sample contains 700,000 to 950,000 clones, about 96% of which appear only once. Material: naive CD8+ T cells sorted from blood. The clonotype comes from a man aged 25-40 years in good health.

The CDR3 loop reads CASIGGSGNTIYF. The CDR3 region has the DNA TGTGCCAGCATCGGGGGCTCTGGAAACACCATATATTTT. V usage is TRBV2 and J usage is TRBJ1-3, with D possibly matching TRBD1 (5 bases). CDR1 and CDR2 (germline): SNHLY, FYNNEI. V lost 7 bases to trimming and J lost 0 bases, with 7 bases between them. This CDR3 is 13 amino acids long.